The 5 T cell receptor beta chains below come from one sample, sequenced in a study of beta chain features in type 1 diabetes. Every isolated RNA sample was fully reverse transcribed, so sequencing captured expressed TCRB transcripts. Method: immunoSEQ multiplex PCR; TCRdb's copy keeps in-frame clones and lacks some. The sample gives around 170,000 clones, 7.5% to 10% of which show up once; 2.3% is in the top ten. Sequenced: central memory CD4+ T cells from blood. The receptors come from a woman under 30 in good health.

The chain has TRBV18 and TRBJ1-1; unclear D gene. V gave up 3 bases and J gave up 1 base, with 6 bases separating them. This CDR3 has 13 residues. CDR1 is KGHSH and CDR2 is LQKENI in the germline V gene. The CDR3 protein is CASSPSPNTEAFF. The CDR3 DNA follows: TGTGCCAGCTCACCCAGTCCGAACACTGAAGCTTTCTTT.

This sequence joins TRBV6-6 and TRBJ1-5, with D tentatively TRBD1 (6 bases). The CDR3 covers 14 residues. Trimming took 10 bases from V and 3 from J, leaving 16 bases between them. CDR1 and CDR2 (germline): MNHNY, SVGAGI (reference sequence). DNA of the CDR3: TGTGCCACCGGGGCGGGGGCAAACAATCAGCCCCAGCATTTT. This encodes CATGAGANNQPQHF.

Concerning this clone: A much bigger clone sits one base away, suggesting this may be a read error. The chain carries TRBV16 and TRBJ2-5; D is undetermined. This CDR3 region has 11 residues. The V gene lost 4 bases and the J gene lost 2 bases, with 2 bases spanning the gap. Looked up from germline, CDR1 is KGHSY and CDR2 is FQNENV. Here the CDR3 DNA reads TGTGCCAGCAGCCTACAAGAGACCCAGTACTTC. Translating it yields CASSLQETQYF.

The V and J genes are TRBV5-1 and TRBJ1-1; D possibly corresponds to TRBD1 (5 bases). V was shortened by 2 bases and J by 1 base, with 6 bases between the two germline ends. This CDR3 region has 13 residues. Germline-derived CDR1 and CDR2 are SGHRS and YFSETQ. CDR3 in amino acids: CASSFGQNTEAFF. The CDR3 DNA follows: TGCGCCAGCAGCTTCGGACAGAACACTGAAGCTTTCTTT.

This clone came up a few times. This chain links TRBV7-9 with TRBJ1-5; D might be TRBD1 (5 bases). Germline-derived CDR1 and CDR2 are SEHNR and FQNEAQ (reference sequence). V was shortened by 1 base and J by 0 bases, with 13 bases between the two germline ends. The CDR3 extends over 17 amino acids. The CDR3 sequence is CASSLEGLRGSNQPQHF. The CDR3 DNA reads TGTGCCAGCAGCTTAGAGGGCCTAAGGGGTAGCAATCAGCCCCAGCATTTT.